This T cell receptor beta chain was found in a study of regulatory T cells in long-lasting Graves disease (dated by TCRdb to the early 2020s). In the study overall: To count as having persistent Graves' disease, a patient had to have received antithyroid drug treatment for over 5 years with TSH receptor autoantibodies remaining persistently positive. This study used TCR sequencing and RNA sequencing of peripheral blood to compare persistent Graves' disease patients against newly diagnosed Graves' disease patients. The study was conducted in China and was registered as a clinical trial. TCR sequencing covered some 13 persistent and some 20 newly diagnosed Graves' disease patients, around 35 samples in total. In the clinical cohort, patients with persistent Graves' disease had used antithyroid drugs for an average of about 10.3 years.

To note about this clonotype: It has no known antigen specificity. Base qualities are not recorded, but no much larger clone differs from it by a single base.

The paper as a whole reports these results and caveats: Persistent Graves' disease patients showed lower TCR Shannon entropy and fewer highly expanded clones than newly diagnosed patients, suggesting clonal expansion. Sequencing and analysis were limited to the TCR beta chain. Persistent disease showed preferential use of TRBV28, TRBJ1-2 and TRBJ2-5, whereas newly diagnosed disease favored TRBV20-1 and TRBJ2-1. The authors acknowledged the small sample size as a limitation that may reduce accuracy. Persistent patients shared more public clonotypes among themselves (around 2,500) than newly diagnosed patients did (about 970). The study examined only peripheral blood because the primary lesion, thyroid tissue, could not be accessed.

Library creation used multiplex PCR. TCRdb lists the instrument as Illumina HiSeq 4000. CDR3 regions were amplified by Arm-PCR with iRepertoire HTBI primers to construct TCR beta libraries. Before sequencing, the PCR products went through gel purification. The original pipeline was this. Across samples, around 58 TRBV and approximately 15 TRBJ segments were identified and used for gene usage analysis of CDR3 amino acid clonotypes. COPE and FqMerger were used to merge filtered high-quality paired reads into contigs. BLAST was used to align contigs to IMGT TRBV, TRBD and TRBJ reference genes, with CDR3 defined following IMGT. Highly expanded clones were defined as clonotypes with a frequency above 0.1%. Shannon entropy was used to measure repertoire diversity, and the Gini coefficient was used to measure V-J evenness. A clonotype found in more than one individual was treated as public. TCRdb reprocessed the public reads (quality trimming at Q25 with fastp, clone calling with MiXCR) and kept in-frame beta chains. A single entry per CDR3 protein holds the most common genes and DNA from its merged rows. TCRdb assigned the V and J calls; the authors' analysis was not used. The sample table shows hundreds of thousands of distinct CDR3 sequences, and roughly 20% are seen once. Of the sample, about 7.8% is held by the ten largest clones.

The time point label for this specimen denotes: persistent/refractory GD, antithyroid drugs over 5 years with positive TRAb. For both TCR sequencing and RNA sequencing, RNA was extracted from PBMCs in TRIzol. The diagnosis of Graves' disease was made according to American Thyroid Association guidelines. Patients were recruited from an endocrinology department in Xi'an, China. Each patient gave approximately 9.7 milliliters of peripheral blood, collected in an EDTA anticoagulant tube. Ficoll Paque Plus density gradient separation was used to isolate PBMCs, and no further T cell sorting was done. An Agilent 2100 Bioanalyzer and agarose gel were used to assess RNA quality, and a NanoDrop 2000 was used to measure RNA concentration. V and J are truncated by 7 bases and 5 bases respectively, leaving an intervening sequence of 17 bases. Reading from cysteine to phenylalanine, the CDR3 counts 15 amino acids. Only the CDR3 DNA stays, 45 bases, in frame from base 1. Via the germline V gene (reference sequence), CDR1 is LNHDA and CDR2 SQIVND.

Source: peripheral blood mononuclear cells (PBMCs), taken when the disease was refractory, from a patient treated with antithyroid drugs. The V and J genes are TRBV19 and TRBJ2-2; perhaps TRBD1 is the D gene, with 6 bases matching. This sequence originates from a female donor with Graves disease. The sequence in DNA is TGTGCCAGTATTAGCGAGGCCACAGGGACCGGGGAGCTGTTTTTT. Its protein reads: CASISEATGTGELFF.